This T cell receptor (beta chain) was documented in a study of blood T cell repertoires in COVID-19. Study at large: Both acute and convalescent COVID-19 samples were obtained from the United States, Italy and Spain. Sources were T cells, B-cell-depleted T cells, or PBMCs; the material itself was cDNA or gDNA.

Source study methods: Estimates of nucleated cell counts were drawn from the amplification of reference gene primers. Measured with immunoSEQ multiplex PCR; TCRdb has only the in-frame clones, and not every one. The V and J calls and clone size come from that table; D and trimming were worked out from the DNA. Here the sample spans about 210,000 clones, almost 90% being singletons. The ends lost 3 bases at V and 4 bases at J; junction bases unmatched: 4. CDR3 size: 14 residues. Germline values: CDR1 LNHDA, CDR2 SQIVND (reference sequence). This chain links TRBV19 with TRBJ2-3, with 7 positions matching TRBD2. Sequencing used peripheral blood. The receptor's source is a man aged 18 to 30 with active or convalescent COVID-19. The CDR3 reads CASSIGLVSDTQYF. The CDR3 DNA is TGTGCCAGTAGTATCGGACTAGTGTCAGATACGCAGTATTTT.